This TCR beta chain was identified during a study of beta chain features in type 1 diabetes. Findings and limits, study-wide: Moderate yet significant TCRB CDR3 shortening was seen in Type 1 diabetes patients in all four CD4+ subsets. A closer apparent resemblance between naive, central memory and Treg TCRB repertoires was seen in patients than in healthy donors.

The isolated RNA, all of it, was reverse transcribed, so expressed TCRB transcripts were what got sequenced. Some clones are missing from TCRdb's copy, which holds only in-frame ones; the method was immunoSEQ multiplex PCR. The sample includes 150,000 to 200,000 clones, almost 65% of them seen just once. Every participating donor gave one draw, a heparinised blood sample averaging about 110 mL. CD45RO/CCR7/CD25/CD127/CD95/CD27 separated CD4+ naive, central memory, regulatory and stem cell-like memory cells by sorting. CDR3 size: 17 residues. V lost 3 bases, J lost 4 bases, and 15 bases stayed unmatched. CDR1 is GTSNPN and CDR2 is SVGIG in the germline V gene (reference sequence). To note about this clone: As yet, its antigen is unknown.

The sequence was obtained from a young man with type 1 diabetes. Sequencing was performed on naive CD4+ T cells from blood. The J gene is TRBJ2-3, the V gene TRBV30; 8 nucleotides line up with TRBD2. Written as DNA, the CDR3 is TGTGCCTGGAGCCTTCCCCCATATAGCGGGGCAGCAGATACGCAGTATTTT. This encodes CAWSLPPYSGAADTQYF.